What follows describes a single TCR beta chain. The data belong to a study of blood T cell repertoires in COVID-19. How the authors handled the data: Estimates of nucleated cell counts were drawn from the amplification of reference gene primers. The repertoire was sequenced with immunoSEQ multiplex PCR; TCRdb's copy has only in-frame clones and lacks some. The D gene and trimming were derived from the DNA, and the V and J assignments and clone size from that table. The profile shows roughly 290,000 clones, 80% to 95% of them singletons. The TCR was taken from a woman under 40 with COVID-19, enrolled during active disease. Sequences were obtained from peripheral blood.

The CDR3 loop is CASSQSTRGTQYF. The CDR3 nucleotides are TGTGCCAGCAGCCAATCCACGCGGGGGACCCAGTACTTC. The chain recombines TRBV14 with TRBJ2-5, with D perhaps TRBD2 (6 bases). The CDR3 runs 13 residues. Trimming stripped 2 bases from V and 7 bases from J, with 11 bases between. Looked up from germline, CDR1 is SGHDN and CDR2 is FVKESK.